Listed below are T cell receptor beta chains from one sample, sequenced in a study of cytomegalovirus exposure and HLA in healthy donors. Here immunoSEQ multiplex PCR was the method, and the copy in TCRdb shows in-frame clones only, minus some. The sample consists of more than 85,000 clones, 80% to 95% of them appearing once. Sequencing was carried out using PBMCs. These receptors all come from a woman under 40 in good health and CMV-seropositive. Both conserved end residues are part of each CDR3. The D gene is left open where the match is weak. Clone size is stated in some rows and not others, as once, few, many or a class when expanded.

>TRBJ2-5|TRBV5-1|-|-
TGCGCCAGCAGCGCGGGGTTATGGGAGACCCAGTACTTC
CASSAGLWETQYF
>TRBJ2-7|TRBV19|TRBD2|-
TGTGCCAGTAGTATAGGGGCTAGCGGGAGCTACGAGCAGTACTTC
CASSIGASGSYEQYF
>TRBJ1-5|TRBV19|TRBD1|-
TGTGCCAGTAGTACAACCGGGACAGGGGGCGGTCAGCCCCAGCATTTT
CASSTTGTGGGQPQHF
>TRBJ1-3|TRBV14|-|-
TGTGCCAGCAGCCATGGAAACAGTCCCTTTGGAAACACCATATATTTT
CASSHGNSPFGNTIYF
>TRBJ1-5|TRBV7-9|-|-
TGTGCCAGCAGCGGCCCTCACGGGGAGACCGATCAGCCCCAGCATTTT
CASSGPHGETDQPQHF
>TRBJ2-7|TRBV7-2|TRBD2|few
TGTGCCAGCAGTCTAGCGGGAGGCCGTCAATACGAGCAGTACTTC
CASSLAGGRQYEQYF
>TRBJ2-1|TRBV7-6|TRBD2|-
TGTGCCAGCAGCTTAGGTACAGCGGGAGGTCCCCCCAATGAGCAGTTCTTC
CASSLGTAGGPPNEQFF
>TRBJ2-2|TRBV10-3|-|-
TGTGCCATCAGCCAGACGGAGGAGGGAACCGGGGAGCTGTTTTTT
CAISQTEEGTGELFF
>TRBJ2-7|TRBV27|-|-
TGTGCCAGCAGGCGACCGGGACTCAGATACGAGCAGTACTTC
CASRRPGLRYEQYF
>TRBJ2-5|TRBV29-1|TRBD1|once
TGCAGCGCACGAGCGACAGGGTCAGAGACCCAGTACTTC
CSARATGSETQYF
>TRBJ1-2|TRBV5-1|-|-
TGCGCCAGCAGTCCGAGGCGGGGGGATTATACCTTC
CASSPRRGDYTF
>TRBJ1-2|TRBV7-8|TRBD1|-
TGTGCCAGCAGCTTGGGGACAGCTAACTATGGCTACACCTTC
CASSLGTANYGYTF
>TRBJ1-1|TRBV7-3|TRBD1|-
TGTGCCAGCAGCTCAGGGGACAGAATCATGAACACTGAAGCTTTCTTT
CASSSGDRIMNTEAFF
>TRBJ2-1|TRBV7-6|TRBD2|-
TGTGCCAGCAGCTTGCGGGAGGCGTACAATGAGCAGTTCTTC
CASSLREAYNEQFF
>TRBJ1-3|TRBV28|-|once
TGTGCCAGCAGTTCCCTCACCTCGGGAGCACTCTTAAACACCATATATTTT
CASSSLTSGALLNTIYF
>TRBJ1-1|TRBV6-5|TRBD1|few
TGTGCCAGCAGTTACTCGACAGGGGTGAACACTGAAGCTTTCTTT
CASSYSTGVNTEAFF
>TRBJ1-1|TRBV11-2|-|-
TGTGCCAGCAGCACCCGGTTGGGGGGGGCGCACACTGAAGCTTTCTTT
CASSTRLGGAHTEAFF
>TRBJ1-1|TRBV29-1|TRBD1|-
TGCAGCGCCCTTGGGGGGACAGGGGGATCGGACGCTTTCTTT
CSALGGTGGSDAFF
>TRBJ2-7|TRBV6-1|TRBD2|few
TGTGCCAGCAGTGACCCCGGCGGGAGTCCCTACGAGCAGTACTTC
CASSDPGGSPYEQYF
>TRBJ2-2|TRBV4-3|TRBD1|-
TGCGCCAGCAGCCAAGATCCAGGGGGCACCGGGGAGCTGTTTTTT
CASSQDPGGTGELFF
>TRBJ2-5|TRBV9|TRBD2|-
TGTGCCAGCAGCGTAGGCATAACTAGCGGAGCACAAGAGACCCAGTACTTC
CASSVGITSGAQETQYF
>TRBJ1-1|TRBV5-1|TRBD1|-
TGCGCCAGCAGCGGTGACAGGGGCTTGACTGAAGCTTTCTTT
CASSGDRGLTEAFF
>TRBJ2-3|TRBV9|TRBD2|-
TGTGCCAGCAGCGCCCCCCCCCTGACTAGCGGAATCCCAGATACGCAGTATTTT
CASSAPPLTSGIPDTQYF
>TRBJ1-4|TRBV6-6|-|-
TGTGCCAGCAGTGTTTCAACCTCGGCACTAGCAAAACTGTTTTTT
CASSVSTSALAKLFF
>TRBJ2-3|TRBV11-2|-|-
TGTGCCAGCAGCTTAGGGGGGGGCTCCGGCACAGATACGCAGTATTTT
CASSLGGGSGTDTQYF
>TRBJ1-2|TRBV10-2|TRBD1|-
TGCGCCAGCAGTGCCATGACAGGGGGTGACTATGGCTACACCTTC
CASSAMTGGDYGYTF
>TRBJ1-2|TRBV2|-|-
TGTGCCAGCAGTGAAGCGCTTCTAGGAGGGGACTATGGCTACACCTTC
CASSEALLGGDYGYTF
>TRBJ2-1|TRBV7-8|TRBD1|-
TGTGCCAGCAGCCAGACGAGGGACAGCCTTTACAATGAGCAGTTCTTC
CASSQTRDSLYNEQFF
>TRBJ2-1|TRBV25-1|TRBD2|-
TGTGCCAGCAGTGAATCATGGGCGGGAGGGGGCTCCTACAATGAGCAGTTCTTC
CASSESWAGGGSYNEQFF
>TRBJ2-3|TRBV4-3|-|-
TGCGCCAGCAGCCAAGATGCAGATTCGACAGATACGCAGTATTTT
CASSQDADSTDTQYF
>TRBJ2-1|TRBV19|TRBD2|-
TGTGCCAGTACCCTTAGCGGGGGTACTGGTTACAATGAGCAGTTCTTC
CASTLSGGTGYNEQFF
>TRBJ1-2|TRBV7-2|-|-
TGTGCCAGCAGCTTAGCGCGGGAGCAGCGTTGGGGCTACACCTTC
CASSLAREQRWGYTF
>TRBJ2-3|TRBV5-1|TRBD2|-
TGCGCCAGCAGCACCGGGACTAGCGGCACAGATACGCAGTATTTT
CASSTGTSGTDTQYF
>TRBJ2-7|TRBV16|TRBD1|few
TGTGCCAGCAGCCCGACCGGGACAGAATACGAGCAGTACTTC
CASSPTGTEYEQYF